The subject of this entry is one TCR beta chain. The antigen remains undetermined. These data are taken from a study of shared clonotypes between healthy human individuals. Study results and limitations: Owing to a small donor count, the genetic and exposure-history diversity represented was limited. Only blood was sampled, and tissue TCR repertoires likely differ from blood ones.

Sequenced by immunoSEQ multiplex PCR; TCRdb stores in-frame clones only, minus some. The data hold approximately 110,000 clones, with roughly 70% observed a single time. Germline V CDR1 and CDR2: SNHLY, FYNNEI. CDR3 length equals 11 residues. V shed 6 bases and J shed 0 bases, with 1 base lying between them. The sample was memory CD8+ T cells sorted from blood. The subset denotes: CD45RO+ cells pooled with CCR7-negative TemRA cells. This clonotype was obtained from a woman in her twenties or thirties in good health. V usage is TRBV2 and J usage is TRBJ2-3; D unclear. CDR3: CASRSTDTQYF. The CDR3 DNA sequence: TGTGCCAGCAGGAGCACAGATACGCAGTATTTT. Variable domain in full (rest from reference TRBV2 and TRBJ2-3): EPEVTQTPSHQVTQMGQEVILRCVPISNHLYFYWYRQILGQKVEFLVSFYNNEISEKSEIFDDQFSVERPDGSNFTLKIRSTKLEDSAMYFCASRSTDTQYFGPGTRLTVL.